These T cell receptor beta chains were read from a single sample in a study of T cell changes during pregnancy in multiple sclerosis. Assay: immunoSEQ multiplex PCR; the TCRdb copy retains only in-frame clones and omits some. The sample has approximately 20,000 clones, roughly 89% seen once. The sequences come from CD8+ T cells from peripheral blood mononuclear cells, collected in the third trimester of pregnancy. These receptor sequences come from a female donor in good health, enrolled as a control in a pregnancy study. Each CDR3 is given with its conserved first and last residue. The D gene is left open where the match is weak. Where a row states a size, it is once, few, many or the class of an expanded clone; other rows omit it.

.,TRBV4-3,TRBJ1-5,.,CASSLGVNQPQHF,TGCGCCAGCAGCCTAGGGGTTAACCAGCCCCAGCATTTT
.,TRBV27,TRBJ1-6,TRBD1,CASSPMDRVSPLHF,TGTGCCAGCAGTCCAATGGACAGGGTTTCACCCCTCCACTTT
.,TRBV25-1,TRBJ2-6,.,CAIRTGANVLTF,TGTGCCATCAGGACAGGGGCCAACGTCCTGACTTTC
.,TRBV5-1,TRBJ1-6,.,CASSLNEDGNSPLHF,TGCGCCAGCAGCTTGAACGAGGATGGTAATTCACCCCTCCACTTT
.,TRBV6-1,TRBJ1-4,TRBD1,CASCSTGENEKLFF,TGTGCCAGCTGTTCGACAGGGGAAAATGAAAAACTGTTTTTT
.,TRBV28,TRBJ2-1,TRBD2,CASSPVGGGAPNEQFF,TGTGCCAGCAGTCCAGTCGGCGGGGGGGCTCCCAATGAGCAGTTCTTC
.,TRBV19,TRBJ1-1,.,CATLRVPGEGAEAFF,TGTGCCACTCTCCGGGTCCCAGGGGAAGGAGCTGAAGCTTTCTTT
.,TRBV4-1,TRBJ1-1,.,CASSLGHQNTEAFF,TGCGCCAGCAGCCTGGGACACCAGAACACTGAAGCTTTCTTT
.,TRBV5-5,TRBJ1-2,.,CASSPDSYGYTF,TGTGCCAGCAGTCCCGACAGCTATGGCTACACCTTC
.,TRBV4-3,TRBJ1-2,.,CASSPGGAGTVYGYTF,TGCGCCAGCAGCCCTGGGGGCGCAGGGACCGTGTATGGCTACACCTTC
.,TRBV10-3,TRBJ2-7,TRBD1,CAISEGPGQGAYEQYF,TGTGCCATCAGTGAGGGGCCGGGACAGGGGGCCTACGAGCAGTACTTC
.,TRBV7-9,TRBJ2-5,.,CASSSQTGVKETQYF,TGTGCCAGCAGCTCACAGACCGGGGTCAAAGAGACCCAGTACTTC
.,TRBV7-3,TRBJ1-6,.,CASSLNRAALGSPLHF,TGTGCCAGCAGCTTAAACAGGGCTGCCTTAGGCTCACCCCTCCACTTT
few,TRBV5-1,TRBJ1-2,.,CASSPLRGIQGGYTF,TGCGCCAGCAGCCCCTTGAGGGGAATACAGGGAGGCTACACCTTC